This T cell receptor (beta chain) originates from a study of radiotherapy plus CTLA-4 blockade in lung cancer. The germline V gene encodes CDR1 SGHAT and CDR2 FQNNGV. Trimming pared 2 bases from V and 3 bases from J, leaving 14 bases between. The CDR3 runs to 15 residues. TCRdb keeps only in-frame clones here, not all; method: immunoSEQ multiplex PCR. This table holds tens of thousands of clones, roughly four fifths found once. This rearrangement joins TRBV11-2 to TRBJ2-7; the D gene is possibly TRBD1 (6 bases). Sequences were derived from peripheral blood, sampled from a patient treated with radiotherapy plus ipilimumab. The clonotype was recovered from a human donor with non-small cell lung cancer whose response to radiotherapy plus ipilimumab could not be evaluated. The CDR3 nucleotides read TGTGCCAGCAGCTTACCCCAGGGGTTGAACTACGAGCAGTACTTC. Protein product: CASSLPQGLNYEQYF.